Here is one T cell receptor (beta chain) with its context. The antigen this receptor binds is unknown. Qualities for individual bases were not recorded, and no much larger clone is one base off. CDR1 SQVTM and CDR2 ANQGSEA are derived from the germline V gene. Reading from cysteine to phenylalanine, the CDR3 counts 13 amino acids. The kept DNA is CDR3 alone, 39 bases in frame from the first base. Trimming removed 0 bases from V and 4 bases from J, leaving 7 bases between the germline ends. The data stem from a study of shared clonotypes between healthy human individuals (dated by TCRdb to 2020 to 2021). Notes on the research overall: The cohort included three men and a couple of women between 18 and 49 years of age. For each donor, CD4 naive and CD4 memory were each run on three plates, CD8 naive on two plates, and CD8 memory on one plate. To estimate repertoire size and how much clonotypes are shared between individuals, the study performed deep sequencing of blood TCR repertoires from roughly five healthy adults. Libraries were prepared and TCR repertoires were sequenced by different laboratories using diverse techniques, in order to increase sequencing depth and limit assay-specific biases. Leukapheresis yielded between about 0.9 and 9 billion PBMCs per donor.

Donors were healthy HIV-negative adults with no recently reported acute infections or vaccinations. Every donor was a Caucasian adult residing in Nashville, Tennessee, USA. CD4+ T cells were enriched through magnetic negative selection, after which naive cells were positively selected on CD45RA and the remaining negative fraction served as the memory subset. After blood collection by leukapheresis, PBMCs were isolated using Ficoll-Histopaque density gradient centrifugation and then cryopreserved in the vapor phase of liquid nitrogen. Purity and quantity of every magnetically sorted T cell population were checked by analytical flow cytometry. Each sorted fraction had its genomic DNA isolated and then quantified by UV absorbance on a Nanodrop 2000c. General findings and caveats noted by the study authors: Because the study included a small number of donors, the genetic and exposure-history diversity represented was limited. Rarefaction of sorted-subset datasets indicated incomplete sequencing despite the large sequencing depth. Pairwise subsampling led to the expectation that sequencing depth would affect the degree of clonotype sharing among donors. Naive subsets generally had larger estimated clonotype richness than memory subsets did. Compared with non-shared clonotypes, clonotypes shared by all four sorted-subset donors had higher generation probabilities. Sharing across a few donors was observed for about 5% of naive CD4, under 4% of naive CD8, over 2% of memory CD4, and over 0.3% of memory CD8 clonotypes. Sampling was restricted to blood, and TCR repertoires in tissues likely differ from the TCR repertoires found in blood.

Using the deep immunoSEQ assay, TCR CDR3 regions were amplified from genomic DNA by multiplex PCR. For each cell subset, the extracted genomic DNA was distributed evenly across all wells of several immunoSEQ 96-well plates, and each plate served as one replicate. For sorted subsets, about 210 ng of genomic DNA, equivalent to 25,000 to 30,000 T cell genomes, went into each replicate PCR. Purified libraries were measured with a Qubit 3.0 fluorometer, size-checked on a Bioanalyzer 2100, and measured again with the KAPA Library Quantification kit. Every immunoSEQ 96-well plate was sequenced on a dedicated single-read 150-cycle Illumina NextSeq 550 flow cell. In the authors' own workflow: Because the immunoSEQ output held only junctional sequences and lacked quality scores, the filtering could not match the filtering applied to full-length reads. To assign V/J genes and CDR3, sequences were annotated using PyIR, a Python wrapper for IgBLAST v1.9, with IMGT germline references. Any read was removed if the V/J assignment was weak (E-value above 1e-6), the CDR3 was missing, or the read contained stop codons, out-of-frame junctions, or ambiguous translated residues. V3J clonotypes were defined as sequences sharing an identical inferred V gene, J gene, and CDR3 amino acid sequence. The percentage overlap between two repertoires was calculated by dividing the number of shared unique clonotypes by the size of the smaller repertoire. Richness of each repertoire was evaluated using RTK rarefaction, the Chao1 estimator, and Recon v2.1 estimates of unobserved clonotypes. OLGA was used to compute generation probabilities for all TCRbeta clonotypes that the gDNA method yielded from a handful of donors. This immuneACCESS table, as held by TCRdb, lists in-frame sequences with V and J called but not all clones. Of the missing ones, under half trace to an unresolved V gene in checked studies; the others have no known cause. That table supplies the V and J calls and clone size; D and trimming were determined from the DNA. For this sample the table gives roughly 2.6 million clones, of which more than 90% were detected only once. The top ten constitute roughly 0.14% of the sample.

The chain couples TRBV29-1 to TRBJ1-3, with an unclear D gene assignment. Sequencing used naive CD4+ T cells sorted from blood. The cell subset or site label, read with the paper, signifies: CD45RA+ positively selected. The source of this sequence is a man between 18 and 29 years old in good health. CDR3 reads: CSVEEDGGNTIYF. The DNA reads as follows: TGCAGCGTTGAAGAGGACGGGGGAAACACCATATATTTT.